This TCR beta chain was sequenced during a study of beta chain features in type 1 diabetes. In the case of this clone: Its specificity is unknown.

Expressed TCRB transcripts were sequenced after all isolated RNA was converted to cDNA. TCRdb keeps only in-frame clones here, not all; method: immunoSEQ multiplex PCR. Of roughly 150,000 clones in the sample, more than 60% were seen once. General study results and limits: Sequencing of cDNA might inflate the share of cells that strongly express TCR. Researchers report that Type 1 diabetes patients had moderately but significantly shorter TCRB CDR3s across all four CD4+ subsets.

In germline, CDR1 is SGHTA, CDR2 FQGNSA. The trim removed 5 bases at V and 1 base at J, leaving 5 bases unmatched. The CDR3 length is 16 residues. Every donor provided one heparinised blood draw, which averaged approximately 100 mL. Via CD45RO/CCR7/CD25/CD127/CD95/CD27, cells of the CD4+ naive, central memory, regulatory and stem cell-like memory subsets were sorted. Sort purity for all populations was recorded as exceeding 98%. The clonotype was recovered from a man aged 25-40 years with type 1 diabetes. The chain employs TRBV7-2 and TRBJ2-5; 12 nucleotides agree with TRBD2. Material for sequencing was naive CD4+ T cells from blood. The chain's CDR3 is CASSPSSGGAQETQYF. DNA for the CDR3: TGTGCCAGCAGCCCCTCTAGCGGGGGGGCCCAAGAGACCCAGTACTTC. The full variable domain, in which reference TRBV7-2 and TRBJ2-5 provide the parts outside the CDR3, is GAGVSQSPSNKVTEKGKDVELRCDPISGHTALYWYRQSLGQGLEFLIYFQGNSAPDKSGLPSDRFSAERTGGSVSTLTIQRTQQEDSAVYLCASSPSSGGAQETQYFGPGTRLLVL.